A single sample gave rise to the 24 T cell receptor beta chains below, sequenced in a study of blood T cells in healthy people across ages. PCR was performed a second time for 7 to 11 cycles using a sample-barcoded 5' primer and a J-beta primer mix. One entry per CDR3 protein results from TCRdb running MiXCR on the 5' RACE reads. The sample consists of approximately 290,000 distinct CDR3 sequences, 27% of them appearing once. Sample: blood. The receptors were gathered from a woman between 65 and 79 years old in good health.

This chain joins TRBV20-1 and TRBJ2-1, with a weak D call TRBD2 (5 bases). The CDR3 is made up of 14 amino acids. V was trimmed by 6 bases and J by 0 bases, leaving 12 bases between them. Germline CDR1 DFQATT, CDR2 SNEGSKA (reference sequence). In DNA form, the CDR3 reads TGCAGTGCGCCGGACTCCAGCTCCTACAATGAGCAGTTCTTC. Its protein product is CSAPDSSSYNEQFF.

This clonotype has ten or more counts. The chain is built from TRBV18 and TRBJ1-5; tentative D call: TRBD1 (5 bases). This CDR3 spans 16 amino acids. Germline V CDR1 and CDR2: KGHSH, LQKENI. Between the trimmed V and J ends, which lost 3 bases and 0 bases, there was a span of 12 bases. CDR3 bases: TGTGCCAGCTCACCCGACAGTCCATATAGCAATCAGCCCCAGCATTTT. Translated: CASSPDSPYSNQPQHF. Variable domain in full (rest from reference TRBV18 and TRBJ1-5): NAGVMQNPRHLVRRRGQEARLRCSPMKGHSHVYWYRQLPEEGLKFMVYLQKENIIDESGMPKERFSAEFPKEGPSILRIQQVVRGDSAAYFCASSPDSPYSNQPQHFGDGTRLSIL.

In this sample, this clonotype turned up many times. The rearrangement uses TRBV11-2 and TRBJ2-5; tentatively, D is TRBD2 (5 bases). Germline-derived CDR1 and CDR2 are SGHAT and FQNNGV. This CDR3 spans 14 amino acids. The V and J ends lost 3 bases and 5 bases respectively, with 13 bases between them. CDR3 DNA sequence: TGTGCCAGCAGCTTGCCGGGAAGCTCGGAGACCCAGTACTTC. Protein product: CASSLPGSSETQYF. The full variable domain, completed using reference TRBV11-2 and TRBJ2-5, is EAGVAQSPRYKIIEKRQSVAFWCNPISGHATLYWYQQILGQGPKLLIQFQNNGVVDDSQLPKDRFSAERLKGVDSTLKIQPAKLEDSAVYLCASSLPGSSETQYFGPGTRLLVL.

The chain couples TRBV4-1 to TRBJ2-1; D is ambiguous. This CDR3 region has 16 residues. Trimming took 1 base from V and 0 from J, leaving 10 bases between them. The germline gives CDR1 MGHRA, CDR2 YSYEKL. The CDR3 loop reads CASSQVDLISYNEQFF. The DNA of the CDR3 is TGCGCCAGCAGCCAAGTCGACTTAATCTCCTACAATGAGCAGTTCTTC.

The J gene is TRBJ1-1, the V gene TRBV15, with 9 positions matching TRBD1. Germline trimming cut 3 bases from V and 10 bases from J; bases unmatched to any gene: 12. CDR3 length equals 15 residues. CDR1 and CDR2 (germline): LNHNV, YYDKDF (reference sequence). CDR3 DNA sequence: TGTGCCACCAGCAGGACGCTGACAGGGGGAAGTCGAGCTTTCTTT. It translates to CATSRTLTGGSRAFF.

V is TRBV7-9 and J is TRBJ2-5; D not resolved. V shed 6 bases and J shed 5 bases, with 7 bases lying between them. Germline V gives CDR1 SEHNR, CDR2 FQNEAQ (reference sequence). This CDR3 is built from 11 residues. The chain's CDR3 is CASSYAETQYF. The DNA for the CDR3 is TGTGCCAGCAGTTATGCGGAGACCCAGTACTTC.

This clonotype was counted between two and nine times. The V call is TRBV2, the J call TRBJ2-5, with TRBD2 identical over 9 bases. The CDR3 is 16 amino acids. J was trimmed by 2 bases and V by 3 bases; bases with no gene match: 7. The V gene's germline CDR1 is SNHLY and CDR2 FYNNEI. CDR3 loop: CASSEVPGLAQETQYF. CDR3 DNA: TGTGCCAGCAGTGAGGTCCCGGGACTAGCTCAAGAGACCCAGTACTTC.

This clonotype was counted between two and nine times. The chain recombines TRBV7-2 with TRBJ2-1; 8 bases align to TRBD1. The DNA end lines up better with TRBJ2-7; the J call may be wrong. The CDR3 has 14 amino acids. Germline V CDR1 and CDR2: SGHTA, FQGNSA. This chain's CDR3 is CASSSGTGSNEQYF. The DNA of the CDR3 is TGTGCCAGCAGCTCAGGGACAGGTTCGAATGAGCAGTACTTC.

To note about this clonotype: One junction end does not reproduce the germline sequence, and a read error may be involved. The V gene is TRBV4-1, the J gene TRBJ1-5; TRBD1 might be the D (5 bases). The CDR3 runs 15 residues. CDR1 and CDR2 from the germline V gene are MGHRA and YSYEKL. CDR3 sequence reads: CASRTGLGSNQPRHF. The CDR3 DNA reads TGCGCCAGCAGAACGGGGCTCGGGAGCAATCAGCCCCGGCATTTT.

This clonotype occurred a few times. The V and J genes are TRBV20-1 and TRBJ1-3; D might be TRBD1 (6 bases). This CDR3 has 17 amino acids. The ends were cut back, 3 bases at V and 0 bases at J, with 18 bases in the middle. Germline V lookup: CDR1 DFQATT, CDR2 SNEGSKA (reference sequence). CDR3 bases: TGCAGTGCTAGGCAGGATGGGGGGCCCGCCTCTGGAAACACCATATATTTT. It is translated as CSARQDGGPASGNTIYF.

This clonotype was seen more than once but under ten times. The chain carries TRBV27 and TRBJ2-3; D assignment may be TRBD1 or TRBD2 (5 bases each). CDR3 length equals 14 residues. V was cut by 5 bases and J by 3 bases, with 12 bases left in between. Looked up from germline, CDR1 is MNHEY and CDR2 is SMNVEV (reference sequence). The CDR3 DNA sequence: TGTGCCAGCAGTACGGGACCACTTACAGATACGCAGTATTTT. Translated: CASSTGPLTDTQYF.

This clonotype was counted at least ten times. The CDR3 region is CAIRLGTEGSPLHF. The CDR3 region has the DNA TGTGCCATCAGGCTTGGGACAGAGGGTTCACCCCTCCACTTT. The rearrangement links TRBV10-3 to TRBJ1-6, with 7 nucleotides matching TRBD1. CDR1 ENHRY and CDR2 SYGVKD come from the germline V gene. This CDR3 spans 14 amino acids. Trimming removed 6 bases from V and 9 bases from J; junction bases left unmatched: 8.

V usage is TRBV29-1 and J usage is TRBJ2-3; tentatively, D is TRBD1 (7 bases). The CDR3 sequence is 14 residues long. From germline, CDR1 is SQVTM and CDR2 ANQGSEA. CDR3 amino acids: CTCLQGDSPDTQYF. Here the CDR3 DNA reads TGCACCTGCCTCCAGGGGGACTCCCCAGATACGCAGTATTTT.

Worth noting for this clonotype: A much larger clone lies a single base off, so this may be a read error. The V call is TRBV18, the J call TRBJ2-5; D not resolved. The closer fit of TRBJ2-7 to the DNA end suggests the J call may be wrong. This CDR3 contains 15 residues. Germline-derived CDR1 and CDR2 are KGHSH and LQKENI. This chain's CDR3 is CASSPTRSAPYEQYF. The CDR3 DNA reads TGTGCCAGCTCACCCACCAGGTCCGCTCCCTACGAGCAGTACTTC.

This chain joins TRBV29-1 and TRBJ1-1; D gene uncertain. V lost 5 bases and J 2 bases, leaving 3 bases between the germline ends. This CDR3 comprises 10 residues. Germline loops: CDR1 SQVTM, CDR2 ANQGSEA. The CDR3 reads CSVLNTEAFF. The CDR3 nucleotides are TGCAGCGTTCTTAACACTGAAGCTTTCTTT.

The chain has TRBV10-3 and TRBJ2-1, with 10 positions matching TRBD2. The CDR3 is 13 amino acids. Trimming took 5 bases from V and 9 from J; bases not matched to a gene: 4. Per the germline V gene, CDR1 is ENHRY and CDR2 is SYGVKD. CDR3 residues: CAISTGTSVEQFF. The CDR3 coding sequence is TGTGCCATCAGTACCGGGACTAGCGTTGAGCAGTTCTTC.

The gene calls are TRBV7-2 and TRBJ2-5, with a tentative D call TRBD1 (6 bases). V was shortened by 6 bases and J by 5 bases, with 19 bases between the two germline ends. Germline V gene data show CDR1 as SGHTA and CDR2 as FQGNSA. CDR3 length: 15 residues. CDR3 sequence reads: CASSPTGTPGETQYF. CDR3 DNA: TGTGCCAGCAGTCCCACAGGGACGCCCGGTGAGACCCAGTACTTC.

The CDR3 DNA reads as TGCAGTGCTAGAGTTGCGGACTATGGCTACACCTTC. Translating gives CSARVADYGYTF. The chain recombines TRBV20-1 with TRBJ1-2; D uncertain. Between the trimmed V and J ends, which lost 1 base and 3 bases, there was a span of 6 bases. Germline CDR1 reads DFQATT; CDR2 reads SNEGSKA (reference sequence). The CDR3 has 12 amino acids.

This clonotype was detected only a few times. The chain has TRBV5-1 and TRBJ2-1; 9 bases are shared with TRBD1. This CDR3 region has 14 residues. Trimming removed 4 bases from V and 5 bases from J; junction bases left unmatched: 4. Germline V gene lookup returns CDR1 SGHRS and CDR2 YFSETQ. The CDR3 loop is CASSPGQGNNEQFF. CDR3 nucleotides: TGCGCCAGCAGCCCGGGACAGGGCAACAATGAGCAGTTCTTC.

The rearrangement uses TRBV20-1 and TRBJ2-7, with D tentatively TRBD1 (6 bases). Germline V CDR1 and CDR2: DFQATT, SNEGSKA (reference sequence). V was cut by 8 bases and J by 1 base, with 15 bases left in between. CDR3 size: 13 residues. The CDR3: CSPKGDRSYEQYF. In DNA form, the CDR3 reads TGCAGTCCTAAAGGCGACAGGTCCTACGAGCAGTACTTC.

This clonotype was seen repeatedly, ten times or more. For the CDR3, the DNA is TGTGCCACCAGCAGAGATTCTAGGGGAATCGGGGAGACCCAGTACTTC. It is translated as CATSRDSRGIGETQYF. The gene calls are TRBV15 and TRBJ2-5; D is perhaps TRBD1 (5 bases). Germline V gives CDR1 LNHNV, CDR2 YYDKDF (reference sequence). Deletions cut 0 bases from V and 5 bases from J, with 16 bases between. This CDR3 comprises 16 residues.

This clonotype showed up just a few times. Here the CDR3 reads CSVLIFSYNEQFF. The CDR3, as DNA: TGCAGCGTGCTCATCTTCTCCTACAATGAGCAGTTCTTC. The chain joins TRBV29-1 to TRBJ2-1; D call uncertain. Germline V gives CDR1 SQVTM, CDR2 ANQGSEA. This CDR3 contains 13 residues. Trimming pared 6 bases from V and 0 bases from J, leaving 9 bases between.

This clonotype has only a few counts. J is TRBJ2-5 and V is TRBV10-3, with D tentatively TRBD1 (7 bases). Trimming shortened V by 6 bases and J by 3 bases, and 17 bases separated the two germline ends. The CDR3 is 15 amino acids. The germline CDR1 and CDR2 sequences are ENHRY and SYGVKD. The CDR3 DNA reads TGTGCCATCAGGACTGGGGGCAGGGGGGAAGAGACCCAGTACTTC. Protein sequence: CAIRTGGRGEETQYF.

This clonotype has a handful of counts. The genes are TRBV18 and TRBJ2-5, with D tentatively TRBD2 (6 bases). V dropped 6 bases and J dropped 4 bases, with 12 bases sitting between them. The CDR3 is made up of 13 amino acids. Germline V gene data show CDR1 as KGHSH and CDR2 as LQKENI. DNA of the CDR3: TGTGCCAGCTCCCGCAACGGGGGAGAGACCCAGTACTTC. This translates into CASSRNGGETQYF.